This is a list of T cell receptor beta chains from one sample in a study of shared T cell receptors in the human thymus. TCRdb's table, derived via immunoSEQ multiplex PCR, lists solely in-frame clones and lacks some. The sample includes about 660,000 clones, around 87% of them seen just once. Separately, the same data were catalogued under a study of human thymus T cells.

The specimen was thymocytes. The receptors were gathered from a boy younger than two with a congenital heart defect. The CDR3 runs from the conserved cysteine through the conserved F or W. A D gene is named only where the DNA matches it firmly. Rows may omit the clone size; those that give it use once, few, many or a size class.

>TRBD2|-|TRBJ2-1|TRBV20-1
CSAIRLAGVF
TGCAGTGCCATCCGACTAGCGGGGGTCTTC
>TRBD1|-|TRBJ2-7|TRBV27
CASSLADRVPYEQYF
TGTGCCAGCAGTTTAGCCGACAGGGTGCCCTACGAGCAGTACTTC
>-|-|TRBJ1-2|TRBV7-9
CASSLQGGGYTF
TGTGCCAGCAGCTTACAAGGGGGAGGCTACACCTTC
>-|-|TRBJ1-4|TRBV4-3
CASSQDKQGVNEKLFF
TGCGCCAGCAGCCAAGATAAGCAGGGTGTCAATGAAAAACTGTTTTTT
>TRBD1|-|TRBJ2-7|TRBV7-9
CASSAGGQFLYEQYF
TGTGCCAGCAGCGCAGGGGGACAGTTTCTCTACGAGCAGTACTTC
>TRBD1|-|TRBJ2-7|TRBV5-1
CASSIGTGAYEQYF
TGCGCCAGCAGCATCGGGACAGGGGCCTACGAGCAGTACTTC
>-|-|TRBJ1-1|TRBV2
CASSGDRRDFMNTEAFF
TGTGCCAGCAGTGGGGATCGACGGGACTTTATGAACACTGAAGCTTTCTTT
>-|-|TRBJ2-1|TRBV4-1
CASSHLVPSYNEQFF
TGCGCCAGCAGCCATCTCGTTCCCTCCTACAATGAGCAGTTCTTC
>-|-|TRBJ2-2|TRBV7-9
CAISRDGELFF
TGTGCCATCTCCAGGGACGGGGAGCTGTTTTTT
>-|-|TRBJ1-1|TRBV6-5
CASSYSSDAEAFF
TGTGCCAGCAGTTACTCGAGCGACGCTGAAGCTTTCTTT
>TRBD1|-|TRBJ2-7|TRBV6-5
CASRAGTGIYEQYF
TGTGCCAGCCGAGCCGGGACAGGGATTTACGAGCAGTACTTC
>TRBD1|-|TRBJ1-2|TRBV29-1
CSVDPRNRGDHYGYTF
TGCAGCGTTGACCCCCGAAACAGGGGAGATCACTATGGCTACACCTTC
>-|-|TRBJ1-1|TRBV4-3
CASSPSNGDTEAFF
TGCGCCAGCAGCCCCTCTAATGGAGACACTGAAGCTTTCTTT
>-|-|TRBJ2-3|TRBV5-1
CASSHAGSTQYF
TGCGCCAGCAGCCATGCGGGGAGTACGCAGTATTTT
>TRBD1|-|TRBJ1-3|TRBV30
CASGTGEKTIYF
TGTGCCTCAGGGACAGGAGAAAAGACCATATATTTT
>-|once|TRBJ1-5|TRBV7-8
CASSPIPLRVRNQPQHF
TGTGCCAGCAGCCCAATTCCGCTGAGGGTACGCAATCAGCCCCAGCATTTT
>-|-|TRBJ1-3|TRBV6-5
CASSYSRRGVGNTIYF
TGTGCCAGCAGTTACTCGAGGCGGGGGGTTGGAAACACCATATATTTT
>TRBD1|-|TRBJ1-2|TRBV28
CASSPRDRVPTNYGYTF
TGTGCCAGCAGTCCCCGGGACAGGGTGCCCACTAACTATGGCTACACCTTC
>TRBD2|-|TRBJ2-3|TRBV6-5
CASSYIGTSGPGPQYF
TGTGCCAGCAGTTATATTGGGACTAGCGGGCCCGGCCCGCAGTATTTT
>-|-|TRBJ2-5|TRBV5-1
CASSRLGLNQYF
TGCGCCAGCAGCCGGCTAGGCTTGAACCAGTACTTC
>-|-|TRBJ1-5|TRBV4-3
CASSQDTGTNESQHF
TGCGCCAGCAGCCAAGATACAGGGACAAATGAGTCCCAGCATTTT
>-|-|TRBJ2-6|TRBV14
CASSPGVSGANVLTF
TGTGCCAGCAGCCCCGGGGTCTCTGGGGCCAACGTCCTGACTTTC
>-|-|TRBJ2-1|TRBV28
CASRLISTSDNEQFF
TGTGCCAGCAGACTAATCTCGACTTCCGACAATGAGCAGTTCTTC
>-|-|TRBJ1-1|TRBV9
CASSSYSSPPFF
TGTGCCAGCAGCTCCTATAGCAGCCCTCCTTTCTTT
>-|-|TRBJ1-5|TRBV5-8
CASRHQHSNQPQHF
TGTGCCAGCAGGCATCAACATAGCAATCAGCCCCAGCATTTT
>TRBD1|-|TRBJ1-2|TRBV6-1
CASGQGGGGYPF
TGTGCCAGCGGACAGGGTGGTGGTGGCTACCCCTTC
>-|-|TRBJ1-6|TRBV9
CASSAPTQSQTADPYNSPLHF
TGTGCCAGCAGCGCGCCAACCCAATCCCAGACAGCCGACCCCTATAATTCACCCCTCCACTTT
>-|-|TRBJ2-7|TRBV28
CASSPDRSSYEQYF
TGTGCCAGCAGTCCCGACAGGAGCTCCTACGAGCAGTACTTC
>-|-|TRBJ1-1|TRBV4-3
CASSHRDGGTEAFF
TGCGCCAGCAGCCACAGGGACGGGGGCACTGAAGCTTTCTTT
>TRBD1|-|TRBJ2-1|TRBV9
CASSAAPGTAYNEQFF
TGTGCCAGCAGCGCGGCCCCGGGGACAGCCTACAATGAGCAGTTCTTC
>-|-|TRBJ1-6|TRBV5-4
CASSSHPEAHNSPLHF
TGTGCCAGCAGCTCCCATCCCGAGGCCCATAATTCACCCCTCCACTTT
>TRBD1|-|TRBJ1-5|TRBV2
CASSPRDRGYSNQPQHF
TGTGCCAGCAGTCCCCGGGACAGGGGATATAGCAATCAGCCCCAGCATTTT
>TRBD1|once|TRBJ2-1|TRBV15
CATSRTGPSYNEQFF
TGTGCCACCAGCAGGACAGGGCCCTCCTACAATGAGCAGTTCTTC
>-|-|TRBJ2-7|TRBV6-5
CAGCTQEGGLYEQYF
TGTGCCGGCTGTACACAGGAGGGTGGACTCTACGAGCAGTACTTC
>TRBD1|-|TRBJ1-1|TRBV28
CASTLGDRDKNTEAFF
TGTGCCAGCACCCTAGGGGACAGGGATAAGAACACTGAAGCTTTCTTT
>-|-|TRBJ1-1|TRBV9
CASSVQGPDTEAFF
TGTGCCAGCAGCGTCCAGGGCCCCGACACTGAAGCTTTCTTT
>TRBD1|-|TRBJ2-7|TRBV6-5
CASSYTGTAPYEQYF
TGTGCCAGCAGTTATACCGGGACAGCGCCGTACGAGCAGTACTTC
>-|-|TRBJ2-7|TRBV15
CATSRADGGAPYEQYF
TGTGCCACCAGCAGAGCGGATGGGGGGGCCCCCTACGAGCAGTACTTC
>TRBD2|-|TRBJ2-5|TRBV5-1
CASSSHLAGIQETQYF
TGCGCCAGCAGCTCCCATCTAGCGGGCATACAAGAGACCCAGTACTTC
>TRBD1|-|TRBJ1-2|TRBV18
CASSPPTQGVGYGYTF
TGTGCCAGCTCACCACCAACACAGGGGGTAGGCTATGGCTACACCTTC
>TRBD1|-|TRBJ2-7|TRBV27
CASSFRQGVNEQYF
TGTGCCAGCAGTTTTAGACAGGGTGTCAATGAGCAGTACTTC
>TRBD2|-|TRBJ2-3|TRBV19
CASSIGGTSGTSDTQYF
TGTGCCAGTAGTATAGGCGGGACTAGCGGGACCTCAGATACGCAGTATTTT
>TRBD1|-|TRBJ1-1|TRBV16
CASSPKGTENTEAFF
TGTGCCAGCAGCCCAAAAGGGACAGAGAACACTGAAGCTTTCTTT
>TRBD1|once|TRBJ1-3|TRBV5-4
CASSLIPGGHSGNTIYF
TGTGCCAGCAGCTTGATTCCAGGGGGCCACTCTGGAAACACCATATATTTT